The TCR beta chain described here comes from a study of shared clonotypes between healthy human individuals. Findings of the study overall: Generation of non-shared clonotypes was less probable than generation of clonotypes shared by all four donors.

Using immunoSEQ multiplex PCR, the repertoire was profiled, and TCRdb retains in-frame clones only, with some absent. There are 1.5 million to 2.5 million clones in the sample; around 96% occur only once, and 1.2% lies in the top ten. Details on this clone: The antigen remains undetermined.

The CDR3 spans 11 residues. V was cut by 8 bases and J by 2 bases, with 7 bases left in between. CDR1 and CDR2 (germline): SEHNR, FQNEAQ (reference sequence). CD45RO-negative, CCR7-positively selected cells formed the naive CD8 fraction, excluding terminally differentiated effector memory CD45RA+ cells. The sample taken for sequencing was naive CD8+ T cells sorted from blood. The rearrangement links TRBV7-9 to TRBJ2-7; D perhaps matches TRBD2 (6 bases). This clonotype originated in a man between 18 and 35 years old in good health. The CDR3 sequence is CASGGAYEQYF. As DNA, the CDR3 is TGTGCCAGCGGCGGGGCCTACGAGCAGTACTTC.